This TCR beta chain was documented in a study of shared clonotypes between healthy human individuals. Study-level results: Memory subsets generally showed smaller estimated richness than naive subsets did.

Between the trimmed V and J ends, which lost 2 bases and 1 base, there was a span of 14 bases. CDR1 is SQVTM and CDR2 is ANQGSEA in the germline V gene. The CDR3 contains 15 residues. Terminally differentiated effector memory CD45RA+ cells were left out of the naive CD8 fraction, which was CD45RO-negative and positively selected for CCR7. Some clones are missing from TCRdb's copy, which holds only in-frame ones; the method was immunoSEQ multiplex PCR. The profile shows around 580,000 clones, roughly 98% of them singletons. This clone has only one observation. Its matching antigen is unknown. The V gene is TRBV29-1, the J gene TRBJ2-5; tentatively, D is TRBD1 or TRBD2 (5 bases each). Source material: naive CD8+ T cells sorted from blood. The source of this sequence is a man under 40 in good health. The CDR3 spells CSVELLTGPQETQYF. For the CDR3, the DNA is TGCAGCGTTGAACTTCTAACGGGGCCCCAAGAGACCCAGTACTTC.